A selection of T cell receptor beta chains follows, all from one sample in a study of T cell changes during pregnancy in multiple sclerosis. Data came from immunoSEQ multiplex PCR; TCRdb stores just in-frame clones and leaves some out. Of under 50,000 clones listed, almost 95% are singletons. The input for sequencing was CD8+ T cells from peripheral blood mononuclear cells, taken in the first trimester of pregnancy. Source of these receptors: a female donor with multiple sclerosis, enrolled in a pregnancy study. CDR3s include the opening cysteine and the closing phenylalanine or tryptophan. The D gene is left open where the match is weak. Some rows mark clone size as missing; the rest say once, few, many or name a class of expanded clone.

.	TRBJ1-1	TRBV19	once	CASSIGINTEAFF	TGTGCCAGTAGTATCGGGATAAACACTGAAGCTTTCTTT
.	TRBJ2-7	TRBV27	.	CASSFQAGRLGEQYF	TGTGCCAGCAGTTTTCAGGCAGGGAGGCTAGGCGAGCAGTACTTC
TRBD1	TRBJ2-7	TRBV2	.	CASSDIGTGPYEQYF	TGTGCCAGCAGTGATATCGGGACAGGGCCCTACGAGCAGTACTTC
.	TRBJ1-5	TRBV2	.	CASSESTGRYSNQPQHF	TGTGCCAGCAGTGAGAGTACAGGGCGCTATAGCAATCAGCCCCAGCATTTT
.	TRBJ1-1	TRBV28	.	CASSLQANTEAFF	TGTGCCAGCAGTTTACAGGCGAACACTGAAGCTTTCTTT
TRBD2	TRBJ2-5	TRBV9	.	CASSSGGGDPKETQYF	TGTGCCAGCAGCTCGGGAGGAGGGGATCCTAAAGAGACCCAGTACTTC
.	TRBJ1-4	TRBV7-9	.	CASRQLGGNEKLFF	TGTGCCAGCAGACAGCTGGGCGGGAATGAAAAACTGTTTTTT
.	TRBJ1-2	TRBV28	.	CASSPQGNYGYTF	TGTGCCAGCAGTCCCCAGGGGAACTATGGCTACACCTTC
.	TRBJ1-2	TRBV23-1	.	CASSQSRAGRDYGYTF	TGCGCCAGCAGTCAATCGAGGGCAGGGAGGGACTATGGCTACACCTTC
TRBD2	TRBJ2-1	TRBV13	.	CASSLLAGENEQFF	TGTGCCAGCAGCTTATTAGCGGGGGAAAATGAGCAGTTCTTC
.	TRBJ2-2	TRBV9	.	CASSVTRNTGELFF	TGTGCCAGCAGCGTGACTAGGAACACCGGGGAGCTGTTTTTT
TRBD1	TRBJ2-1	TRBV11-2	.	CASSPTGVSSYNEQFF	TGTGCCAGCAGCCCAACAGGGGTCAGCTCCTACAATGAGCAGTTCTTC
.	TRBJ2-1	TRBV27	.	CASRGHSDYNEQFF	TGTGCCAGCAGGGGACATTCTGACTACAATGAGCAGTTCTTC
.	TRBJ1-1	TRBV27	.	CASSHNKRAEAFF	TGTGCCAGCAGCCATAATAAGCGGGCTGAAGCTTTCTTT
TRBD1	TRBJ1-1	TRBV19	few	CASSLTGGAYTEAFF	TGTGCCAGTAGTTTGACAGGGGGCGCTTACACTGAAGCTTTCTTT
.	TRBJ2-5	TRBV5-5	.	CASSFSETQYF	TGTGCCAGCAGCTTCTCGGAGACCCAGTACTTC
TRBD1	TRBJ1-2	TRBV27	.	CASSYQQGGGYTF	TGTGCCAGCAGTTACCAACAGGGGGGCGGCTACACCTTC
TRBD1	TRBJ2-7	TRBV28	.	CASSPPRDRPYEQYF	TGTGCCAGCAGTCCTCCGAGGGACAGGCCCTACGAGCAGTACTTC
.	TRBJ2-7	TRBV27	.	CASSFGTGYEQYF	TGTGCCAGCAGTTTCGGAACGGGCTACGAGCAGTACTTC
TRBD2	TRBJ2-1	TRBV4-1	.	CASSHSGGARNEQFF	TGCGCCAGCAGCCATAGCGGGGGGGCTAGAAATGAGCAGTTCTTC
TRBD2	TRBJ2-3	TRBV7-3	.	CASSLRGRGSGGRTDTQYF	TGTGCCAGCAGCTTAAGGGGGAGAGGTAGCGGGGGTAGGACAGATACGCAGTATTTT
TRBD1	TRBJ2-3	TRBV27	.	CASSLRGQQGGFFTDTQYF	TGTGCCAGCAGTTTAAGGGGACAACAGGGGGGATTCTTCACAGATACGCAGTATTTT
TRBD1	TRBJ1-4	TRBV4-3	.	CASSQETGNEKLFF	TGCGCCAGCAGCCAGGAGACAGGGAATGAAAAACTGTTTTTT
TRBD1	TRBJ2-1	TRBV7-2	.	CASSPKGTGGKNEQFF	TGTGCCAGCAGCCCAAAGGGGACAGGGGGGAAAAATGAGCAGTTCTTC
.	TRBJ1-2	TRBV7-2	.	CASTEAQGYTF	TGTGCCAGCACCGAGGCCCAGGGCTACACCTTC
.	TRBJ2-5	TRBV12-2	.	CASRFGGKRGEETQYF	TGTGCAAGTCGCTTCGGTGGGAAACGGGGGGAAGAGACCCAGTACTTC
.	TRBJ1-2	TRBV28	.	CASSFREADSLPFYGYTF	TGTGCCAGCAGTTTTCGGGAGGCGGACAGCCTCCCTTTCTATGGCTACACCTTC
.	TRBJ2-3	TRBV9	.	CASSVWAGVRGTDTQYF	TGTGCCAGCAGCGTATGGGCCGGGGTTAGGGGCACAGATACGCAGTATTTT
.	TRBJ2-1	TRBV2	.	CASSGELDGPSSYNEQFF	TGTGCCAGCAGTGGGGAACTAGACGGCCCTAGCTCCTACAATGAGCAGTTCTTC
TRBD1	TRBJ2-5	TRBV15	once	CATSAQAKWDRSQETQYF	TGTGCCACCAGCGCCCAAGCCAAGTGGGACAGGAGCCAAGAGACCCAGTACTTC
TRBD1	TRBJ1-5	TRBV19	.	CASTIQGAAGQPQHF	TGTGCCAGTACCATCCAGGGGGCGGCGGGCCAGCCCCAGCATTTT
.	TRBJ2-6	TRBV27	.	CASRGGGVNISGANVLTF	TGTGCCAGTCGAGGAGGAGGGGTAAATATATCTGGGGCCAACGTCCTGACTTTC
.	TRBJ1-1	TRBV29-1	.	CSGEGDTEAFF	TGCAGCGGAGAAGGGGACACTGAAGCTTTCTTT
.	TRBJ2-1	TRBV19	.	CASSMAGFYNEQFF	TGTGCCAGTAGTATGGCAGGGTTTTACAATGAGCAGTTCTTC
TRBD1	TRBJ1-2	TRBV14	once	CASSKWTGGAYGYTF	TGTGCCAGCAGCAAATGGACAGGGGGCGCCTATGGCTACACCTTC
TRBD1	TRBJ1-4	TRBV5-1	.	CASSSGTGAEKLFF	TGCGCCAGCAGCTCCGGGACAGGGGCAGAAAAACTGTTTTTT
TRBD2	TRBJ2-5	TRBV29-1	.	CSVEPGTSGGAQYF	TGCAGCGTTGAACCCGGGACTAGCGGGGGGGCCCAGTACTTC
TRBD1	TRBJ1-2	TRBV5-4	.	CASSLAPDRLNYGYTF	TGTGCCAGCAGCTTGGCCCCGGACAGGCTCAACTATGGCTACACCTTC
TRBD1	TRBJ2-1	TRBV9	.	CASSVEGQVPNEQFF	TGTGCCAGCAGCGTAGAGGGACAGGTCCCCAATGAGCAGTTCTTC
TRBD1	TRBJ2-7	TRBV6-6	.	CASSIGQGHEQYF	TGTGCCAGCAGTATAGGACAGGGCCACGAGCAGTACTTC
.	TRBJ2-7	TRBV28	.	CASRPPGHRVEQYF	TGTGCCAGCAGGCCTCCGGGACATCGAGTCGAGCAGTACTTC
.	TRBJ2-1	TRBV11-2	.	CASSLAGGDNEQFF	TGTGCCAGCAGCTTAGCCGGAGGGGACAATGAGCAGTTCTTC
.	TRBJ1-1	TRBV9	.	CASSVGNRFAEAFF	TGTGCCAGCAGCGTAGGGAACAGGTTCGCTGAAGCTTTCTTT
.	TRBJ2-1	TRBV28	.	CASSLTSSYNEQFF	TGTGCCAGCAGTTTAACTAGCAGTTACAATGAGCAGTTCTTC
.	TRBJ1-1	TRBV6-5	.	CASSVGGYAEAFF	TGTGCCAGCAGCGTCGGAGGGTACGCTGAAGCTTTCTTT
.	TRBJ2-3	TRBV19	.	CASSISPGAADTQYF	TGTGCCAGTAGTATCTCCCCGGGAGCGGCAGATACGCAGTATTTT
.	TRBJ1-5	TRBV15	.	CATSIGDYQPQHF	TGTGCCACCAGCATTGGCGACTATCAGCCCCAGCATTTT
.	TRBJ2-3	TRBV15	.	CATSLYGGSTDTQYF	TGTGCCACCAGCCTTTACGGAGGGTCCACAGATACGCAGTATTTT
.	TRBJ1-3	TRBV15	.	CATGPPRGTIYF	TGTGCCACTGGCCCCCCCAGAGGCACCATATATTTT
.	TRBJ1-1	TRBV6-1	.	CASSPLGRHFEAFF	TGTGCCAGCAGTCCCCTGGGGAGGCACTTTGAAGCTTTCTTT
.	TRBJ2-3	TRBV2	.	CASSVLWGMEGDTQYF	TGTGCCAGCAGTGTCCTATGGGGGATGGAGGGAGATACGCAGTATTTT
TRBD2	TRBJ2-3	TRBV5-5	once	CASSSGLAGGGDTQYF	TGTGCCAGCAGCTCAGGACTAGCGGGGGGAGGAGATACGCAGTATTTT
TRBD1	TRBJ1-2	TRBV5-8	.	CASSSAGTVYGYTF	TGTGCCAGCAGCAGCGCCGGGACAGTCTATGGCTACACCTTC
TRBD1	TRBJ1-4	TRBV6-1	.	CATRGQGHEKLFF	TGTGCCACTAGGGGACAGGGGCATGAAAAACTGTTTTTT
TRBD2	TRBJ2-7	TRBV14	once	CASSPPPGQPGLAGAHEQYF	TGTGCCAGCAGCCCTCCCCCGGGACAGCCGGGACTAGCGGGAGCCCACGAGCAGTACTTC
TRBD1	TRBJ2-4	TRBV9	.	CASSVSPGQENRLAKNIQYF	TGTGCCAGCAGCGTTTCTCCGGGACAGGAGAATAGATTAGCCAAAAACATTCAGTACTTC
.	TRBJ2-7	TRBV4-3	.	CASSQDPDISYEQYF	TGCGCCAGCAGCCAAGATCCAGACATCTCCTACGAGCAGTACTTC